This T cell receptor (beta chain) derives from a study of cytomegalovirus exposure and HLA in healthy donors. Points from the study as a whole: The tendency of first-cohort TCR clusters to co-occur in the 110 or so validation repertoires emerged from a later analysis. The study labeled 150 or so TCR beta chains cytomegalovirus-associated. Specific recognition of CMV antigens was confirmed in vitro for three chains (all CMV-associated).

The V gene's germline CDR1 is MNHNS and CDR2 SASEGT. The CDR3 is 14 amino acids. V was cut by 4 bases and J by 1 base, with 11 bases left in between. In the case of this clone: What it binds is unknown.

Clones were sequenced by immunoSEQ multiplex PCR, and TCRdb holds only the in-frame ones, with some missing. The sample has about 160,000 clones, just under 90% seen once; the top ten hold about 9.3%. This receptor was identified in a woman aged 18-29 years in good health and CMV-seropositive. What was sequenced was PBMCs. The chain links TRBV6-1 to TRBJ2-7; TRBD2 is a possible D gene (5 bases). The CDR3 DNA follows: TGTGCCAGCAGTGCCAGGCGGGTATCCTACGAGCAGTACTTC. This encodes CASSARRVSYEQYF.